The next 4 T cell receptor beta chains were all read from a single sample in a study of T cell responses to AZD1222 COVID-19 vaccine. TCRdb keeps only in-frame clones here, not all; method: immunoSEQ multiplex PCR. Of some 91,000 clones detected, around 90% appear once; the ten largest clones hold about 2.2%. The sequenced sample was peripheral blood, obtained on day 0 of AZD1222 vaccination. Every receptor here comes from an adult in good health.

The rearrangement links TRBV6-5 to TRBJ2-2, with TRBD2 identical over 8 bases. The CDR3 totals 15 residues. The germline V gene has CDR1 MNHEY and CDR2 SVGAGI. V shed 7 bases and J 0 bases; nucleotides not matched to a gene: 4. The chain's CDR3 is CASILAETNTGELFF. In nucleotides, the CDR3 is TGTGCCAGCATACTAGCGGAGACGAACACCGGGGAGCTGTTTTTT.

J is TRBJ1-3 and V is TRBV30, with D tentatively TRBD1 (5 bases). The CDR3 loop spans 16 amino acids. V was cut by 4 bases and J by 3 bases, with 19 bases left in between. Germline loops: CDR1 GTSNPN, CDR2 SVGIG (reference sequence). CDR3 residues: CAWTGGWGKGGNTIYF. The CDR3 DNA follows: TGTGCCTGGACCGGGGGTTGGGGGAAAGGTGGAAACACCATATATTTT.

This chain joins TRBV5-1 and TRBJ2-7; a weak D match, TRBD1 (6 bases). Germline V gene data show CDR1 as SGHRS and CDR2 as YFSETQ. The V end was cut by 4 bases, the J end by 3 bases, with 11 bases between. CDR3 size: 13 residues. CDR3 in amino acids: CASSPPDSYEQYF. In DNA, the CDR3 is TGCGCCAGCAGCCCACCGGACAGCTACGAGCAGTACTTC.

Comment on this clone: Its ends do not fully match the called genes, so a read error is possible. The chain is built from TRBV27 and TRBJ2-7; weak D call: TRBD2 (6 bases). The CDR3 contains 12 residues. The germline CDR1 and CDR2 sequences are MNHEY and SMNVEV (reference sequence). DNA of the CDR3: TGTGCCAGCAGTTCCTCGGGGGTCACCCTTAACTTC. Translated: CASSSSGVTLNF.